Sequencing of this TCR beta chain was carried out in a study of spatial heterogeneity in lung cancer (dated by TCRdb to about 2019). Looking at the study overall: More beta-chain than alpha-chain transcripts were consistently detected, likely reflecting higher beta-chain transcript abundance. In the raw uncorrected reads, each unique combination of TCR and UMI appeared more than ten times on average. TCR alpha and beta repertoires were quantitatively compared across multiple tumor regions, matched nontumor lung and blood in non-small cell lung cancer. TCR repertoire features were related to nonsynonymous mutation counts determined by whole-exome sequencing of tumor tissue. Both alpha and beta chains were TCR-sequenced in approximately 220 tumor regions, around 64 matched nontumor lung samples and over 55 PBMC samples obtained at surgery. Overall study outcomes, separate from this receptor: Ubiquitous expanded tumor TCRs were detected in blood more often at tumor resection than at routine follow-up. Additional single-cell paired TCR alpha and beta sequencing was considered necessary to confirm, at a functional level, the hypothesis that regional TCRs recognize regional mutations.

For this clonotype: The specificity of this receptor is unknown. No much larger clone exists at a distance of one base, and base qualities are not known.

Receptors were amplified or captured by 5' RACE. The data were produced on a NextSeq 500. In the TCR library protocol, a unique molecular identifier was attached to each TCR cDNA molecule so that PCR and sequencing errors could be corrected. In the original analysis: TCR identification, UMI-based error correction and CDR3 extraction were all carried out with Decombinator tools. Expanded TCRs were defined as those above a frequency of 2 per 1,000, corresponding to the top 1% of the tumor frequency distribution. Rényi diversity was computed with the R vegan package after subsampling each repertoire 100 times to 5,000 TCRs. CDR3 similarity networks were built from amino acid triplet string-kernel similarity, with CDR3s being connected when pairwise similarity was above 0.82. The raw public reads went through TCRdb reprocessing: fastp at Q25, MiXCR clone calling, in-frame beta chains kept. Rows are unified per CDR3 protein, each entry keeping the most common DNA and genes. The V and J calls were not made by the authors but by TCRdb's processing. The sample table contains tens of thousands of distinct CDR3 sequences; only one count was recorded for approximately 12% of them. The biggest ten clones account for roughly two fifths of the sample.

The label giving this sample's time point can be read as: sample taken at primary tumor resection. TCR sequencing used whole RNA extracted from tumor and nontumor lung tissue, or from cryopreserved PBMC samples, without cell sorting. Donors were 72 patients with early-stage, untreated non-small cell lung cancer from the lung TRACERx cohort. Patients were selected for TCR sequencing only if sufficient RNA was available from at least two tumor regions. Taken from the germline V gene, the CDR1 and CDR2 loops are SGHTA and FQGNSA. Measured from the cysteine to the phenylalanine, the CDR3 is 18 residues long. Of the read, only the CDR3 DNA is kept; its 54 bases are in frame from base 1. The germline V and J ends show losses of 5 bases and 4 bases respectively, and no gene match explains 9 bases of the junction.

The TCR sequence derives from a male donor with early-stage non-small cell lung cancer. The rearrangement joined TRBV7-2 to TRBJ2-2, with 14 bases aligning to TRBD2. Sequenced here: PBMCs, sampled at surgery. The DNA is TGTGCCAGCAGCCCCGGGACTAGCGGGAGTAAGGGCACCGGGGAGCTGTTTTTT. Its translation is CASSPGTSGSKGTGELFF.